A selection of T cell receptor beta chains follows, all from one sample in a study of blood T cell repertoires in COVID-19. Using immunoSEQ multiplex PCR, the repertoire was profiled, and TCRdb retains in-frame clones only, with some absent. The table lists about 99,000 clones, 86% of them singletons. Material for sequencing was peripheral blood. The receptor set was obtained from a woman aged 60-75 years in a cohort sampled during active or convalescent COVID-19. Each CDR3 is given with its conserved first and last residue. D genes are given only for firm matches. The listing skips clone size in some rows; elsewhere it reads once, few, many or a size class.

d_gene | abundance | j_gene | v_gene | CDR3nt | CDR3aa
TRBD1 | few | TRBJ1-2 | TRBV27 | TGTGCCAGCAGCAACAGGGGGCTGGGCTACACCTTC | CASSNRGLGYTF
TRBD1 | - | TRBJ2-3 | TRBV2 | TGTGCCAGCAGGGAGGACAGGGGGCCGCTAGGTACGCAGTATTTT | CASREDRGPLGTQYF
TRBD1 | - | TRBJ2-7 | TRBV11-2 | TGTGCCAGCAGCTCGAACCGGGACAGGGGTTTCCAAGGGCAGTACTTC | CASSSNRDRGFQGQYF
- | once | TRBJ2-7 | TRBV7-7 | TGTGCTAGCAGCCCCAGACCGGACAGTAATGTTCACTCCTACGAGCAGTACTTC | CASSPRPDSNVHSYEQYF
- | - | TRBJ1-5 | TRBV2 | TGTGCCAGCAGTGTTTATAATCAGCCCCAGCATTTT | CASSVYNQPQHF
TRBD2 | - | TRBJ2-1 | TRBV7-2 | TGTGCCAGCAGCTTAGGAGTAGCGGGAGGGCGCAATGAGCAGTTCTTC | CASSLGVAGGRNEQFF
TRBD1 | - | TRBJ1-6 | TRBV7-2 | TGTGCCAGCAGCTCACAGCTCGGGTCACAGGGGGCGCGATCACCCCTCCACTTT | CASSSQLGSQGARSPLHF
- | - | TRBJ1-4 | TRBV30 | TGTGCCTGCTACCGGGACATAACTAATGAAAAACTGTTTTTT | CACYRDITNEKLFF
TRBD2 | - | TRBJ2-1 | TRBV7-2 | TGTGCCACCTCCCGGACTAGCGACTCCTACAATGAGCAGTTCTTC | CATSRTSDSYNEQFF
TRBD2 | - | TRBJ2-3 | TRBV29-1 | TGCAGCGTCGCCGGGACGTCGAGTAGCGGGACCACAGATACGCAGTATTTT | CSVAGTSSSGTTDTQYF
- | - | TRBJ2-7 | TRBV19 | TGTGCCAGTAGTATAAGGCCCATCCCAGGTTACTACGAGCAGTACTTC | CASSIRPIPGYYEQYF
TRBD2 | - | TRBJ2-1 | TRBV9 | TGTGCCAGCAGCTATCGGAATCGGACTAGCGGGCCCTACAATGAGCAGTTCTTC | CASSYRNRTSGPYNEQFF
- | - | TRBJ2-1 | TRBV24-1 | TGTGCCACCAGTGACCATGGACATTTTGTCAATGAGCAGTTCTTC | CATSDHGHFVNEQFF
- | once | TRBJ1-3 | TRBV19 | TGTGCCAGTAGCCCTGGGAGTCTCCTCTCTGGAAACACCATATATTTT | CASSPGSLLSGNTIYF
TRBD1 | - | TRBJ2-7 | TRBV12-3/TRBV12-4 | TGTGCCAGCAGTCTCAGCCGGGACAGCCTTTACTTC | CASSLSRDSLYF
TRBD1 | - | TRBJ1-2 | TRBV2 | TGTGCCAGCCGCAGAGGGACAGCCTATGGCTACACCTTC | CASRRGTAYGYTF
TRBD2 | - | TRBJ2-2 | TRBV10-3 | TGTGCCATCAGGAACGGGAGGGATACCGGGGAGCTGTTTTTT | CAIRNGRDTGELFF
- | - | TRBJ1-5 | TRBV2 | TGTGCCAGCAGTGAGTACGGTAGAGTAGATCAGCCCCAGCATTTT | CASSEYGRVDQPQHF
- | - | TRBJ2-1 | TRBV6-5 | TGTGCCACCAAAACGGACAGACACTACAATGAGCAGTTCTTC | CATKTDRHYNEQFF
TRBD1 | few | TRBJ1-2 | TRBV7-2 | TGTGCCAGCAGTCCCGACAGGGGGCTCCTTGGGAGAGGCTACACCTTC | CASSPDRGLLGRGYTF